These 17 T cell receptor beta chains originate from one sample sequenced in a study of regulatory T cells in long-lasting Graves disease. Arm-PCR with iRepertoire HTBI primers amplified the CDR3 regions for these TCR beta libraries. TCRdb re-derived calls from the multiplex PCR reads in MiXCR, one entry per CDR3 protein. The sample lists 360,000 or so distinct CDR3 sequences; more than 20% were seen once. Time point reported: persistent/refractory GD, antithyroid drugs over 5 years with positive TRAb. Generation of the TCR library employed RNA extracted from PBMCs. This material consisted of peripheral blood mononuclear cells (PBMCs), taken when the disease was refractory, from a patient treated with antithyroid drugs. The receptors come from a woman aged 40 to 49 with Graves disease.

This chain joins TRBV7-2 and TRBJ2-3; tentatively, D is TRBD1 or TRBD2 (5 bases each). This CDR3 region has 16 residues. Germline CDR1 is SGHTA and CDR2 is FQGNSA. Trimming shortened V by 1 base and J by 3 bases, and 14 bases separated the two germline ends. The CDR3 nucleotides read TGTGCCAGCAGCTTAGAAGGTAGCGCAGGGACAGATACGCAGTATTTT. Residues: CASSLEGSAGTDTQYF.

This clonotype was picked up many times. J is TRBJ2-7 and V is TRBV28; 9 bases map to TRBD2. The length of the CDR3 is 13 residues. The ends lost 6 bases at V and 6 bases at J; junction bases unmatched: 6. CDR1 MDHEN and CDR2 SYDVKM come from the germline V gene. The CDR3 reads CASRVAGVSEQYF. The CDR3 region has the DNA TGTGCCAGCAGGGTAGCGGGAGTAAGCGAGCAGTACTTC.

This clonotype came up a few times. The chain joins TRBV15 to TRBJ2-7, with 8 bases aligning to TRBD1. The V and J ends lost 1 base and 2 bases, in that order; junction bases with no gene match: 7. Germline assignment: CDR1 LNHNV and CDR2 YYDKDF (reference sequence). This CDR3 spans 16 amino acids. CDR3 in amino acids: CATSRGSGQGAYEQYF. CDR3 coding DNA: TGTGCCACCAGCAGAGGCTCTGGACAGGGTGCCTACGAGCAGTACTTC.

This clonotype was counted at least ten times. The J gene is TRBJ1-1, the V gene TRBV2; D is unresolved. CDR1 is SNHLY and CDR2 is FYNNEI in the germline V gene. V was pared by 8 bases and J by 3 bases, with 13 bases between. The CDR3 extends over 13 amino acids. CDR3 bases: TGTGCCAGCGGGCCGGGGTGGGACACTGAAGCTTTCTTT. Its translation: CASGPGWDTEAFF. Using reference TRBV2 and TRBJ1-1 for the parts outside the CDR3, the full variable domain is EPEVTQTPSHQVTQMGQEVILRCVPISNHLYFYWYRQILGQKVEFLVSFYNNEISEKSEIFDDQFSVERPDGSNFTLKIRSTKLEDSAMYFCASGPGWDTEAFFGQGTRLTVV.

The rearrangement joins TRBV19 to TRBJ2-7, with 9 bases that match TRBD1. The CDR3 length is 15 residues. Looked up from germline, CDR1 is LNHDA and CDR2 is SQIVND (reference sequence). Trimming cost V 5 bases and J 4 bases; bases outside gene matches: 9. CDR3 bases: TGTGCCAGTAGTCCCCAGGGGACAGGGTCATACGAGCAGTACTTC. Its protein is CASSPQGTGSYEQYF.

Concerning this clonotype: No conserved phenylalanine or tryptophan is present at the end of the CDR3, so a read error is the likely explanation. This rearrangement joins TRBV20-1 to TRBJ1-3; D is possibly TRBD1 (5 bases). Trimming removed 5 bases at V and 4 bases at J, with 9 bases between. From germline, CDR1 is DFQATT and CDR2 SNEGSKA (reference sequence). This CDR3 comprises 12 residues. CDR3 sequence: CSAAGEGNTIYL. The CDR3 DNA reads TGCAGTGCTGCGGGGGAAGGAAACACCATATATCTT.

In this sample, this clonotype turned up a few times. The V gene is TRBV6-2 or TRBV6-3, the J gene TRBJ1-1; D perhaps matches TRBD1 (6 bases). The V gene lost 0 bases and the J gene lost 1 base, with 6 bases spanning the gap. Germline V CDR1 and CDR2: MNHEY, SVGEGT. CDR3 length equals 14 residues. The CDR3 DNA is TGTGCCAGCAGTTACTCGACAGGGAACACTGAAGCTTTCTTT. Its protein product is CASSYSTGNTEAFF.

This clonotype was seen at least ten times. This rearrangement joins TRBV20-1 to TRBJ1-4, with no clear D. The CDR3 has 12 residues. The V end lost 3 bases, the J end lost 7 bases, and 9 bases lay between the germline ends. Germline V gene sequence: CDR1 DFQATT, CDR2 SNEGSKA (reference sequence). CDR3 sequence reads: CSARAEGEKLFF. In DNA form, the CDR3 reads TGCAGTGCTAGGGCGGAGGGTGAAAAACTGTTTTTT.

This clonotype was picked up many times. V usage is TRBV28 and J usage is TRBJ1-1, with unresolved D. The CDR3 covers 13 residues. CDR1 MDHEN and CDR2 SYDVKM come from the germline V gene. V was cut by 7 bases and J by 0 bases, with 9 bases left in between. The CDR3, as DNA: TGTGCCAGCAACGTCGTGATGAACACTGAAGCTTTCTTT. Residues: CASNVVMNTEAFF. Full variable domain (outside the CDR3, taken from reference TRBV28 and TRBJ1-1): DVKVTQSSRYLVKRTGEKVFLECVQDMDHENMFWYRQDPGLGLRLIYFSYDVKMKEKGDIPEGYSVSREKKERFSLILESASTNQTSMYLCASNVVMNTEAFFGQGTRLTVV.

This clonotype was seen a single time. The chain recombines TRBV6-5 with TRBJ2-3, with 7 bases aligning to TRBD1. This CDR3 comprises 16 residues. From germline, CDR1 is MNHEY and CDR2 SVGAGI. J was trimmed by 4 bases and V by 0 bases; bases with no gene match: 7. The CDR3 coding sequence is TGTGCCAGCAGTTACTCGGACAGGTCGCGAGCAGATACGCAGTATTTT. Translated, it gives CASSYSDRSRADTQYF.

This clonotype has ten or more counts. J is TRBJ2-5 and V is TRBV28, with D possibly matching TRBD2 (6 bases). V was shortened by 1 base and J by 4 bases, with 16 bases between the two germline ends. The CDR3 has 16 amino acids. Germline CDR1 MDHEN, CDR2 SYDVKM. The CDR3 DNA reads as TGTGCCAGCAGTTTATTAAAGCGGGCGAGATTAGAGACCCAGTACTTC. It yields the protein CASSLLKRARLETQYF. Variable domain in full (rest from reference TRBV28 and TRBJ2-5): DVKVTQSSRYLVKRTGEKVFLECVQDMDHENMFWYRQDPGLGLRLIYFSYDVKMKEKGDIPEGYSVSREKKERFSLILESASTNQTSMYLCASSLLKRARLETQYFGPGTRLLVL.

This clonotype was picked up a small number of times. The chain's CDR3 is CASSQHLPAMNTEAFF. The CDR3 nucleotides are TGTGCCAGCAGCCAACACTTGCCAGCGATGAACACTGAAGCTTTCTTT. This chain joins TRBV3-1 and TRBJ1-1, with D unclear. The V gene's germline CDR1 is LGHDT and CDR2 YNNKEL (reference sequence). The V end lost 2 bases, the J end lost 0 bases, and 13 bases lay between the germline ends. This CDR3 has 16 amino acids.

The V call is TRBV11-3, the J call TRBJ2-5; maybe TRBD1 (8 bases). CDR1 is SGHNT, CDR2 YENEEA, per germline. The length of the CDR3 is 17 residues. V was pared by 0 bases and J by 2 bases, with 16 bases between. CDR3 residues: CASSLDGTGGGQETQYF. The CDR3 region has the DNA TGTGCCAGCAGCTTAGATGGCACAGGGGGGGGGCAAGAGACCCAGTACTTC.

V is TRBV29-1 and J is TRBJ2-7, with D possibly TRBD1 on 5 matching bases. Germline-derived CDR1 and CDR2 are SQVTM and ANQGSEA. Trimming pared 2 bases from V and 0 bases from J, leaving 17 bases between. This CDR3 contains 16 residues. The CDR3 here is CSVELDSHSISYEQYF. The CDR3, as DNA: TGCAGCGTTGAACTTGACAGCCATAGCATCTCCTACGAGCAGTACTTC.

The chain couples TRBV27 to TRBJ2-7; D may be TRBD2 (6 bases). Trimming left V 0 bases short and J 2 bases short, with 11 bases between. Germline CDR1 reads MNHEY; CDR2 reads SMNVEV (reference sequence). There are 15 residues in the CDR3. CDR3 nucleotide sequence: TGTGCCAGCAGTTTATCGATTGGGACTCCCTACGAGCAGTACTTC. Protein: CASSLSIGTPYEQYF.

The genes are TRBV20-1 and TRBJ1-3, with 7 bases fitting TRBD1. Germline CDR1 reads DFQATT; CDR2 reads SNEGSKA (reference sequence). J gave up 0 bases and V 3 bases, and 2 bases lay outside the gene matches. The CDR3 consists of 14 residues. CDR3 in DNA: TGCAGTGCTAGTAGGACAGGCTCTGGAAACACCATATATTTT. Amino acids: CSASRTGSGNTIYF.

In its sample, this clonotype was seen many times. The rearrangement uses TRBV7-3 and TRBJ2-7; D uncertain. Trimming pared 9 bases from V and 7 bases from J, leaving 13 bases between. The CDR3 length is 11 residues. The germline CDR1 and CDR2 sequences are SGHTA and FQGTGA. DNA of the CDR3: TGTGCCAGGATGCTCGCCGCGGAGCAGTACTTC. Translating it yields CARMLAAEQYF.